This is a list of T cell receptor beta chains from one sample in a study of blood T cell repertoires in COVID-19. The method was immunoSEQ multiplex PCR; TCRdb's version includes in-frame clones alone and lacks a portion of them. Among 250,000 or so clones listed, approximately 90% were seen once. The sample was PBMCs or T cells enriched from blood (not recorded which). Receptors originate from a man aged 35 to 55 who had been exposed to COVID-19. The CDR3 runs from the conserved cysteine through the conserved F or W. The order of the fields is CDR3 length, V gene, CDR3 protein.

>16|TRBV28
CASSSERRGPNTEAFF
>15|TRBV27
CASSLSGGSGEELFF
>17|TRBV27
CASSYAGFQRESNEQFF
>14|TRBV28
CASSLAGGPGEQFF
>16|TRBV18
CASSPREGWTGNTIYF
>16|TRBV15
CATSRPRTGSTDTQYF
>11|TRBV20-1
CSAQGAPGYTF
>16|TRBV4-2
CASSQVTSGSAGELFF
>18|TRBV9
CASSSSFWTGETNYGYTF
>12|TRBV28
CASSGGVETQYF
>17|TRBV7-3
CASSLIPSGLYTGELFF
>15|TRBV28
CASLASGRAVNEQFF
>15|TRBV28
CASSGNKRGNYGYTF
>15|TRBV10-3
CAISETGQQAEKLFF
>13|TRBV5-4
CASSQDSRPGYTF
>14|TRBV29-1
CSSTSDRGVTEAFF
>13|TRBV9
CASSVGGGSEAFF